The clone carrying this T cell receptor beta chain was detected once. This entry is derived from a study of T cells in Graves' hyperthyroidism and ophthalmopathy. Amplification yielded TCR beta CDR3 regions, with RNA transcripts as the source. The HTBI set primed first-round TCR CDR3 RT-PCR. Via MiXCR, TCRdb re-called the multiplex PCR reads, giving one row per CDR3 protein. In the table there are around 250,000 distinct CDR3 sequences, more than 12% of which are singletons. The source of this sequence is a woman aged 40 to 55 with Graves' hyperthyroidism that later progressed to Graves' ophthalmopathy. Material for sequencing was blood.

The CDR3 region has the DNA TGTGCCACCTTACTAGAGGGAGGGCCTTCCTACGAGCAGTACTTC. Residues: CATLLEGGPSYEQYF. The chain combines TRBV2 with TRBJ2-7, with TRBD2 matching over 7 bases. CDR1 and CDR2 from the germline V gene are SNHLY and FYNNEI. V lost 10 bases, J lost 1 base, and 13 bases stayed unmatched. The CDR3 is 15 amino acids.